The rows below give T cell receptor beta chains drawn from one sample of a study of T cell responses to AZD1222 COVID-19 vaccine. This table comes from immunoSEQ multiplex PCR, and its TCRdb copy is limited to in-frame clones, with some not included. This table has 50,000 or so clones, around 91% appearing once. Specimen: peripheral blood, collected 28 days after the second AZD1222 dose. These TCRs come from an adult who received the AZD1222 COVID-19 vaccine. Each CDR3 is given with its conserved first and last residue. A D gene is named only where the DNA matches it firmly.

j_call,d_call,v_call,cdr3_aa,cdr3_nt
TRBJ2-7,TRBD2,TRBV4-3,CASSQEAGLAGVYEQYF,TGCGCCAGCAGCCAAGAAGCGGGACTAGCGGGAGTGTACGAGCAGTACTTC
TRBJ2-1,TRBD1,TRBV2,CASSTQGVSSYNEQFF,TGTGCCAGCAGTACACAGGGGGTAAGCTCCTACAATGAGCAGTTCTTC
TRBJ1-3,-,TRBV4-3,CASSQAKASGNTIYF,TGCGCCAGCAGCCAAGCGAAGGCCTCTGGAAACACCATATATTTT
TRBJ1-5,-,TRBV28,CASTERRGNQPQHF,TGTGCCAGCACCGAACGTAGGGGTAATCAGCCCCAGCATTTT
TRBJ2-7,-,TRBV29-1,CSVEGGSREQYF,TGCAGCGTTGAGGGGGGTTCACGGGAGCAGTACTTC
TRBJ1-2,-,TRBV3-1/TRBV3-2,CATGGGRGYGYTF,TGTGCCACGGGTGGGGGGCGCGGGTATGGCTACACCTTC
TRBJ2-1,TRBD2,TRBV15,CATSVETSGGFYNEQFF,TGTGCCACCAGCGTTGAGACTAGCGGGGGGTTTTACAATGAGCAGTTCTTC
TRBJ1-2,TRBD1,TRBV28,CASRGGQENYGYTF,TGTGCCAGCAGGGGGGGACAGGAAAACTATGGCTACACCTTC
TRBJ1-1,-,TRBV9,CASSTGMNTEAFF,TGTGCCAGCAGCACCGGCATGAACACTGAAGCTTTCTTT
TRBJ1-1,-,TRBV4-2,CASAQQGWMNTEAFF,TGTGCCAGCGCCCAACAGGGATGGATGAACACTGAAGCTTTCTTT
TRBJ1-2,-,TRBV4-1,CASSQLWRRKGWSGYTF,TGCGCCAGCAGCCAATTGTGGAGGCGCAAGGGATGGAGCGGCTACACCTTC
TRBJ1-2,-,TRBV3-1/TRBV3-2,CASSQAMTFGYTF,TGTGCCAGCAGCCAAGCTATGACCTTTGGCTACACCTTC
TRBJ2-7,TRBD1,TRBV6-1,CASSETGTGSFDEQYF,TGTGCCAGCAGTGAGACCGGGACAGGGAGTTTTGACGAGCAGTACTTC
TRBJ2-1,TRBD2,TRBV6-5,CASSFSGTSGGSGQFF,TGTGCCAGCAGTTTCTCGGGGACTAGCGGGGGGTCTGGGCAGTTCTTC
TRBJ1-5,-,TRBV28,CASETGVRNQPQHF,TGTGCCAGCGAGACAGGAGTGCGCAATCAGCCCCAGCATTTT
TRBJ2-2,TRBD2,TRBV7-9,CASSLAVRGAGELFF,TGTGCCAGCAGCTTAGCTGTTCGGGGGGCCGGGGAGCTGTTTTTT
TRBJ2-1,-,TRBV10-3,CAINGGRLSVGANEQFF,TGTGCCATCAATGGGGGGCGCCTATCCGTGGGGGCCAATGAGCAGTTCTTC
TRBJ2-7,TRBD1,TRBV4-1,CASSRVLPGQGTSYEQYF,TGCGCCAGCAGCCGGGTCCTCCCGGGACAGGGTACTTCCTACGAGCAGTACTTC
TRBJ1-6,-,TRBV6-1,CASSENLRVEPLHF,TGTGCCAGCAGTGAAAATCTCCGGGTAGAACCCCTCCACTTT
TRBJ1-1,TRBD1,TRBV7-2,CASSFDKDRSVTEAFF,TGTGCCAGCAGCTTCGATAAGGACAGGTCGGTGACTGAAGCTTTCTTT
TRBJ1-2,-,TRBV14,CASSQSTVPNYGYTF,TGTGCCAGCAGCCAATCGACAGTACCTAACTATGGCTACACCTTC
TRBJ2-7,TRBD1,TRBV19,CASRPGQGIYEQYF,TGTGCCAGTAGACCGGGACAGGGGATCTACGAGCAGTACTTC
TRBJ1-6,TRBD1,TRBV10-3,CAAGQGATTYNSPLHF,TGTGCCGCCGGACAGGGGGCTACGACCTATAATTCACCCCTCCACTTT
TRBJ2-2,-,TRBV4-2,CASSPYSDTGELFF,TGTGCCAGCAGCCCATATTCAGACACCGGGGAGCTGTTTTTT
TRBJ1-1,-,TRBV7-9,CASSFGNTEAFF,TGTGCCAGCAGCTTTGGGAACACTGAAGCTTTCTTT